This T cell receptor (beta chain) was sequenced in a study of blood T cell repertoires in COVID-19. Study details: Spain, Italy and the United States supplied samples that represented acute and convalescent COVID-19. In each case, the material was cDNA or gDNA derived from T cells, B-cell-depleted T cells, or PBMCs.

Original handling: Reference gene primer amplification in the assay estimated nucleated cell counts. The protocol was immunoSEQ multiplex PCR, while the TCRdb copy is restricted to in-frame clones and leaves out a portion. V, J and clone size were drawn from that table, and D and trimming were deduced from the DNA. Of approximately 65,000 clones in the sample, roughly 87% were seen once. The CDR3 runs to 15 residues. V shed 2 bases, J shed 9 bases, and the junction held 6 bases outside the gene matches. Looked up from germline, CDR1 is SEHNR and CDR2 is FQNEAQ (reference sequence). The TCR comes from a woman aged 45-65 years with active COVID-19. The J gene is TRBJ2-1, the V gene TRBV7-9; TRBD2 matches at 11 bases. The sequencing input was peripheral blood. The CDR3 sequence is CASSLTSGRDGEQFF. DNA of the CDR3: TGTGCCAGCAGCTTAACTAGCGGGAGAGATGGTGAGCAGTTCTTC.